This note documents a single T cell receptor beta chain sequence. Its target is not known. Among the patients, none had received any treatment before thyroid surgery. V gave up 4 bases and J gave up 7 bases; unmatched junction bases: 3. Germline values: CDR1 WSHSY, CDR2 SAAADI. The CDR3 has 15 amino acids. The data were obtained in a study of metastatic and nonmetastatic thyroid tumors. Findings of the study overall: In blood and tumor, TCR beta diversity was reportedly significantly higher in malignant thyroid tumors than in benign nodules.

Via MiXCR, TCRdb re-called the PCR reads. This table has 23,000 or so clones, over 20% appearing once. This clonotype originated in a female donor with papillary thyroid cancer or a benign thyroid nodule (not recorded which). Some clones in this sample may be carry-over from other donors' samples. The chain is built from TRBV10-2 and TRBJ2-1; TRBD2 aligns across 14 bases. The source material was blood. Here the CDR3 reads CASSGGLAGGNEQFF. The CDR3 DNA reads as TGCGCCAGCAGTGGTGGACTAGCGGGGGGAAATGAGCAGTTCTTC.